Sequencing of this T cell receptor (beta chain) was carried out in a study of T cell repertoires in aging, cancer and after chemotherapy. TCR beta rearrangements were amplified from peripheral blood genomic DNA. TRB rearrangements spanning V, D and J were amplified using mixed TRB-A/B primers. TCRdb recomputed calls from the multiplex PCR reads with MiXCR, one row per CDR3 protein. The sample carries several hundred distinct CDR3 sequences, roughly 30% recorded once. As regards this clonotype: Its antigen is unknown.

Notes on the study in general: In each cancer cohort, median generation probability increased across chemotherapy, suggesting thymic output rebounded. Untreated cancer patients had significantly lower blood TCR diversity than age-matched healthy donors.

Sequencing input: blood. The source of this sequence is a human donor with a solid tumor.

This CDR3 reads CASRGRLQETQYF. The CDR3 nucleotides read TGTGCCAGCAGAGGCCGTTTACAAGAGACCCAGTACTTC. The chain links TRBV2 to TRBJ2-5, with unresolved D. The V end was cut by 6 bases, the J end by 2 bases, with 10 bases between. CDR1 is SNHLY, CDR2 FYNNEI, per germline. The CDR3 spans 13 residues.